The 27 T cell receptor beta chains presented below share a single source sample, sequenced in a study of cytomegalovirus exposure and HLA in healthy donors. PCR employed 60 Vbeta and 13 Jbeta primers. Clones were sequenced by immunoSEQ multiplex PCR, and TCRdb holds only the in-frame ones, with some missing. This table holds roughly 77,000 clones, around three quarters found once. Sample: PBMCs. These receptors were taken from a man between 35 and 55 years old in good health and CMV-seronegative.

This clone came up a few times. This chain connects TRBV10-1 to TRBJ2-3; the D gene is possibly TRBD2 (7 bases). V was clipped by 2 bases and J by 4 bases, with 16 bases between them. Germline CDR1 reads WNHNN; CDR2 reads SYGVQD (reference sequence). The CDR3 has 16 amino acids. For the CDR3, the DNA is TGCGCCAGCAGTGAGAGGCTAGCGGAGGGGGCAGATACGCAGTATTTT. Protein product: CASSERLAEGADTQYF.

The chain recombines TRBV9 with TRBJ2-1; D might be TRBD2 (5 bases). Germline V gene sequence: CDR1 SGDLS, CDR2 YYNGEE. The V and J ends lost 1 base and 9 bases respectively, with 11 bases between them. The CDR3 spans 13 residues. This CDR3 is CASSVLLGGEQFF. CDR3 coding DNA: TGTGCCAGCAGCGTACTTCTAGGAGGTGAGCAGTTCTTC.

CDR3 in DNA: TGTGCCAGCAGCGGAAGCCCGGGAGGAACCCCAGATACGCAGTATTTT. Its protein is CASSGSPGGTPDTQYF. V usage is TRBV9 and J usage is TRBJ2-3; 7 bases align to TRBD2. The CDR3 consists of 16 residues. Germline V lookup: CDR1 SGDLS, CDR2 YYNGEE. V lost 3 bases and J lost 4; bases outside the gene matches: 11.

This chain uses TRBV19 with TRBJ2-2, with a tentative D call TRBD1 (6 bases). Germline CDR1 is LNHDA and CDR2 is SQIVND (reference sequence). The length of the CDR3 is 16 residues. Trimming cost V 6 bases and J 5 bases, with 19 bases left between them. The CDR3 loop is CASRRGTPVQTGELFF. The CDR3 DNA is TGTGCCAGTAGAAGGGGGACGCCTGTACAAACCGGGGAGCTGTTTTTT.

The chain couples TRBV6-1 to TRBJ1-5; the match to TRBD1 covers 7 bases. Trimming took 1 base from V and 3 from J; bases not matched to a gene: 6. The CDR3 length is 16 residues. Germline lookup yields CDR1 MNHNS and CDR2 SASEGT. The CDR3 loop reads CASSEGQGGSNQPQHF. DNA for the CDR3: TGTGCCAGCAGTGAAGGCCAGGGGGGCTCCAATCAGCCCCAGCATTTT.

V and J are TRBV4-1 and TRBJ2-7; possible D gene TRBD2, 6 bases. The CDR3 has 12 residues. Germline CDR1 is MGHRA and CDR2 is YSYEKL. Trimming stripped 4 bases from V and 5 bases from J, with 9 bases between. The DNA for the CDR3 is TGCGCCAGCAGCCCCCGGGAGAACGAGCAGTACTTC. Translating gives CASSPRENEQYF.

The chain employs TRBV9 and TRBJ2-2; TRBD1 is a possible D gene (6 bases). Germline V CDR1 and CDR2: SGDLS, YYNGEE. CDR3 length equals 15 residues. V lost 3 bases and J lost 6, with 15 bases in between. The CDR3 spells CASSEAGVPSGELFF. The CDR3 DNA follows: TGTGCCAGCAGCGAGGCAGGGGTCCCGTCCGGGGAGCTGTTTTTT.

V and J are TRBV2 and TRBJ2-1, with TRBD2 matching 11 bases. The germline V gene encodes CDR1 SNHLY and CDR2 FYNNEI. J lost 7 bases, V lost 6 bases, and 5 bases had no gene match. This CDR3 has 14 amino acids. CDR3 DNA: TGTGCCAGCAGGTTAGCGGGAGGGGGGAATGAGCAGTTCTTC. It specifies CASRLAGGGNEQFF.

The chain carries TRBV6-6 and TRBJ2-5; TRBD2 aligns across 9 bases. Losses at the gene ends were 9 bases for V and 5 bases for J; bases not matched to a gene: 4. This CDR3 spans 12 amino acids. The germline V gene encodes CDR1 MNHNY and CDR2 SVGAGI (reference sequence). CDR3 loop: CASSGSTETQYF. CDR3 DNA sequence: TGTGCCAGTAGCGGGAGCACGGAGACCCAGTACTTC.

This chain joins TRBV2 and TRBJ1-3, with 7 bases fitting TRBD1. This CDR3 is built from 15 residues. Germline V gives CDR1 SNHLY, CDR2 FYNNEI. Trimming removed 6 bases from V and 4 bases from J; junction bases left unmatched: 9. This CDR3 reads CASSPRGRVGNTIYF. CDR3 DNA sequence: TGTGCCAGCAGCCCAAGGGGGCGAGTAGGAAACACCATATATTTT.

This clone was seen a few times. This chain connects TRBV30 to TRBJ2-5, with a weak D call TRBD1 (6 bases). Deletions cut 2 bases from V and 5 bases from J, with 15 bases between. There are 14 residues in the CDR3. The germline CDR1 and CDR2 sequences are GTSNPN and SVGIG (reference sequence). Written as DNA, the CDR3 is TGTGCCTGGAGTCCCGGGACACTTGACGAGACCCAGTACTTC. Translated: CAWSPGTLDETQYF. The variable domain in full, completed from reference TRBV30 and TRBJ2-5, reads SQTIHQWPATLVQPVGSPLSLECTVEGTSNPNLYWYRQAAGRGLQLLFYSVGIGQISSEVPQNLSASRPQDRQFILSSKKLLLSDSGFYLCAWSPGTLDETQYFGPGTRLLVL.

The chain combines TRBV21-1 with TRBJ2-6; the table names TRBD2, a call not compared with the DNA. TRBV21-1 is termed a pseudogene. The CDR3 runs 18 residues. CDR3 residues: CASSLAWTGNSGANVLTF. Written as DNA, the CDR3 is TGTGCCAGCAGCTTGGCTTGGACGGGGAACTCTGGGGCCAACGTCCTGACTTTC.

The CDR3 spells CASTTPYGFQDGYTF. In DNA, the CDR3 is TGTGCCAGCACCACCCCATATGGGTTTCAGGATGGCTACACCTTC. The genes are TRBV7-8 and TRBJ1-2; D gene unclear. The CDR3 extends over 15 amino acids. Trimming left V 7 bases short and J 6 bases short, with 21 bases between. In germline, CDR1 is SGHVS, CDR2 FQNEAQ.

This clone has just a few counts. The chain joins TRBV5-6 to TRBJ1-2, with TRBD1 matching 9 bases. Germline CDR1 SGHDT, CDR2 YYEEEE. J gave up 9 bases and V 5 bases, and 23 bases lay outside the gene matches. The CDR3 runs 18 residues. In nucleotides, the CDR3 is TGTGCCAGCAGGGGAATGCCGGGACAGGGAGAAGGGAATGATCGCTACACCTTC. This encodes CASRGMPGQGEGNDRYTF.

In this sample, this clone turned up once. The chain employs TRBV4-3 and TRBJ2-2; 9 bases line up with TRBD2. The CDR3 runs to 17 residues. V lost 2 bases, J lost 1 base, and 5 bases stayed unmatched. The germline V gene encodes CDR1 LGHNA and CDR2 YSLEER. The CDR3 spells CASSQSPSGKNTGELFF. The DNA for the CDR3 is TGCGCCAGCAGCCAATCCCCTAGCGGGAAGAACACCGGGGAGCTGTTTTTT.

This clone was seen a few times. V usage is TRBV7-3 and J usage is TRBJ2-2; 7 bases map to TRBD2. Germline CDR1 reads SGHTA; CDR2 reads FQGTGA. The CDR3 totals 16 residues. Trimming cost V 1 base and J 4 bases; bases outside gene matches: 6. The CDR3 here is CASSLNPAGSTGELFF. The CDR3 coding sequence is TGTGCCAGCAGCTTAAATCCAGCGGGAAGCACCGGGGAGCTGTTTTTT.

The chain recombines TRBV10-3 with TRBJ2-7; 9 bases are shared with TRBD1. The CDR3 is 14 amino acids. Trimming took 6 bases from V and 6 from J; bases not matched to a gene: 9. CDR1 is ENHRY and CDR2 is SYGVKD in the germline V gene. This CDR3 reads CAISSGQGALEQYF. CDR3 DNA: TGTGCCATCAGCTCGGGACAGGGTGCCCTCGAGCAGTACTTC.

The chain links TRBV6-7 to TRBJ2-5; D gene uncertain. TRBV6-7 is classed as an ORF, of uncertain function. V was pared by 0 bases and J by 5 bases, with 25 bases between. The CDR3 covers 19 residues. CDR3 nucleotide sequence: TGTGCCAGCAGTTACTCGAACCTTGGAGACCCCAAAATTGGGGAGACCCAGTACTTC. This translates into CASSYSNLGDPKIGETQYF.

The chain combines TRBV6-4 with TRBJ2-3; TRBD2 agrees at 13 bases. The CDR3 has 15 amino acids. CDR1 MRHNA and CDR2 SNTAGT come from the germline V gene. The V and J ends lost 3 bases and 6 bases, in that order; junction bases with no gene match: 3. The CDR3 sequence: CASSEGTSGADTQYF. CDR3 DNA sequence: TGTGCCAGCAGTGAAGGGACTAGCGGGGCGGATACGCAGTATTTT.

The rearrangement links TRBV7-8 to TRBJ1-1; the D is unclear. The CDR3 is 13 residues long. The ends were cut back, 3 bases at V and 5 bases at J, with 10 bases in the middle. Germline assignment: CDR1 SGHVS and CDR2 FQNEAQ. CDR3 sequence: CASSFGRDTEAFF. The CDR3 nucleotides read TGTGCCAGCAGCTTTGGGAGGGATACTGAAGCTTTCTTT. Looking up the rest from reference TRBV7-8 and TRBJ1-1 gives the full variable domain: GAGVSQSPRYKVAKRGQDVALRCDPISGHVSLFWYQQALGQGPEFLTYFQNEAQLDKSGLPSDRFFAERPEGSVSTLKIQRTQQEDSAVYLCASSFGRDTEAFFGQGTRLTVV.

This chain links TRBV29-1 with TRBJ2-3; the match to TRBD2 covers 9 bases. The CDR3 sequence is 15 residues long. In germline, CDR1 is SQVTM, CDR2 ANQGSEA. J was trimmed by 4 bases and V by 2 bases; bases with no gene match: 7. Written as DNA, the CDR3 is TGCAGCGTTGAAACCGCGGGAGGGCCCCCAGATACGCAGTATTTT. This encodes CSVETAGGPPDTQYF.

The chain uses TRBV15 and TRBJ2-7, with D uncertain. Germline CDR1 and CDR2: LNHNV and YYDKDF (reference sequence). The germline V and J ends were trimmed by 2 bases and 3 bases, with 5 bases remaining between them. The CDR3 is made up of 12 amino acids. The DNA for the CDR3 is TGTGCCACCAGCAGACCCCACTACGAGCAGTACTTC. Protein sequence: CATSRPHYEQYF.

V gene TRBV30 combines with J gene TRBJ1-2; perhaps TRBD1 as D (5 bases). The CDR3 spans 12 residues. Germline V gives CDR1 GTSNPN, CDR2 SVGIG (reference sequence). V lost 1 base and J 4 bases, leaving 7 bases between the germline ends. CDR3 bases: TGTGCCTGGAGTGACAGGATCTATGGCTACACCTTC. Translated: CAWSDRIYGYTF. Full variable domain (outside the CDR3, taken from reference TRBV30 and TRBJ1-2): SQTIHQWPATLVQPVGSPLSLECTVEGTSNPNLYWYRQAAGRGLQLLFYSVGIGQISSEVPQNLSASRPQDRQFILSSKKLLLSDSGFYLCAWSDRIYGYTFGSGTRLTVV.

The CDR3 reads CASSPGTGGETQYF. DNA for the CDR3: TGTGCCAGCAGTCCGGGGACGGGGGGAGAGACCCAGTACTTC. The chain combines TRBV11-2 with TRBJ2-5; TRBD2 matches at 7 bases. Unmatched junction bases numbered 8, after V lost 6 bases and J lost 4 bases. Germline V CDR1 and CDR2: SGHAT, FQNNGV. The CDR3 length is 14 residues.

The chain carries TRBV4-3 and TRBJ1-4; the match to TRBD1 covers 7 bases. Germline-derived CDR1 and CDR2 are LGHNA and YSLEER. Germline trimming cut 5 bases from V and 12 bases from J; bases unmatched to any gene: 3. This CDR3 is 11 amino acids long. The CDR3 reads CASSNRGELFF. The CDR3, as DNA: TGCGCCAGCAGCAACAGGGGAGAACTGTTTTTT.

The genes are TRBV5-1 and TRBJ2-7, with D tentatively TRBD2 (6 bases). CDR1 is SGHRS and CDR2 is YFSETQ in the germline V gene. Trimming removed 1 base from V and 5 bases from J, with 13 bases in between. This CDR3 is built from 14 residues. CDR3 amino acids: CASSLYYGGDEQYF. In DNA form, the CDR3 reads TGCGCCAGCAGCTTGTATTACGGGGGTGACGAGCAGTACTTC.

The genes are TRBV19 and TRBJ1-6, with TRBD1 identical over 8 bases. The CDR3 is made up of 15 amino acids. Germline assignment: CDR1 LNHDA and CDR2 SQIVND (reference sequence). After removal of 6 bases from V and 6 bases from J, the junction contained 7 bases not matched to a gene. CDR3 in DNA: TGTGCCAGTAGGACGGACAGGGCGAGTAATTCACCCCTCCACTTT. It yields the protein CASRTDRASNSPLHF.